These T cell receptor beta chains were read from a single sample in a study of T cell responses to AZD1222 COVID-19 vaccine. This table comes from immunoSEQ multiplex PCR, and its TCRdb copy is limited to in-frame clones, with some not included. In the table there are some 100,000 clones, roughly nine tenths of which are singletons. The sequenced sample was peripheral blood, obtained on day 0 of AZD1222 vaccination. Receptors originate from an adult in good health. The CDR3 runs from the conserved cysteine through the conserved F or W. The D gene is left open where the match is weak.

d_gene	j_gene	v_gene	CDR3aa
.	TRBJ2-5	TRBV14	CASSQAILAGPLGEETQYF
TRBD1	TRBJ2-1	TRBV6-5	CASRRDRGNNEQFF
.	TRBJ1-1	TRBV6-5	CASRSNLDGAFF
.	TRBJ1-6	TRBV30	CAWRRTRGHSPLHF
.	TRBJ2-4	TRBV6-6	CASGGLYF
.	TRBJ1-3	TRBV18	CASSTTDGTGNTIYF
TRBD1	TRBJ1-2	TRBV29-1	CSAWTGGFKGYTF
.	TRBJ1-2	TRBV11-2	CASTHDSASWGYTF
.	TRBJ2-2	TRBV7-3	CASSYTPPGELFF
TRBD1	TRBJ1-5	TRBV2	CASTPGQGVQPQHF
.	TRBJ2-7	TRBV5-6	CASSLGASAAYEQYF
.	TRBJ1-5	TRBV9	CARGTDSNQPQHF
.	TRBJ2-1	TRBV6-2/TRBV6-3	CASSYKGYNEQFF
.	TRBJ1-2	TRBV7-9	CASSNSGYGYTF
TRBD1	TRBJ2-3	TRBV2	CASSDRGHQGDTQYF
TRBD1	TRBJ1-1	TRBV4-2	CASSQMGQSFTEAFF
.	TRBJ2-7	TRBV11-3	CASSSGPGYEQYF
.	TRBJ1-6	TRBV1	CTSSSRRQDNNSPLHF